This T cell receptor (beta chain) was sequenced in a study of T cell repertoires in ileal Crohn's disease. Unmatched junction bases numbered 10, after V lost 4 bases and J lost 10 bases. CDR3 length: 15 amino acids. Germline V CDR1 and CDR2: SGHKS, YYEKEE (reference sequence). Method: immunoSEQ multiplex PCR; TCRdb's copy keeps in-frame clones and lacks some. The sample includes around 15,000 clones, roughly 70% of them seen just once. Sequenced input: ileal tissue. This sequence originates from an adult with Crohn's disease. The chain combines TRBV5-5 with TRBJ1-6; TRBD1 aligns across 8 bases. For the CDR3, the DNA is TGTGCCAGCAGCCAAAGACAGGGGTTTGGGTCACCCCTCCACTTT. Its protein product is CASSQRQGFGSPLHF.